This is a list of T cell receptor beta chains from one sample in a study of regulatory T cells in long-lasting Graves disease. TCRdb reprocessed the multiplex PCR reads with MiXCR, giving one entry per CDR3 protein. The sample includes some 500,000 distinct CDR3 sequences, approximately 13% seen only once; the top ten take 8.5% to 10%. These data were also filed under a second study, of T cells in Graves' hyperthyroidism and ophthalmopathy.

The sequencing used peripheral blood mononuclear cells (PBMCs), collected at new diagnosis, from a patient treated with antithyroid drugs. These receptors were collected from a man aged 25 to 40 with Graves disease. Both conserved end residues are part of each CDR3. A D gene is named only where the DNA matches it firmly. The size entry is marked missing in some rows and otherwise reads once, few, many or a size class.

cdr3_aa: CASSFWAGGNNEQFF; cdr3_nt: TGTGCCAGCAGCTTTTGGGCGGGAGGAAACAATGAGCAGTTCTTC; clone_size: many; v_call: TRBV7-2; d_call: TRBD2; j_call: TRBJ2-1
cdr3_aa: CASSLKTGEGGQETQYF; cdr3_nt: TGTGCCAGCAGCTTAAAGACGGGAGAGGGGGGTCAAGAGACCCAGTACTTC; clone_size: -; v_call: TRBV11-3; d_call: -; j_call: TRBJ2-5
cdr3_aa: CASSQYERGPSDTQYF; cdr3_nt: TGCGCCAGCAGCCAGTACGAGCGTGGGCCCTCAGATACGCAGTATTTT; clone_size: -; v_call: TRBV4-1; d_call: -; j_call: TRBJ2-3
cdr3_aa: CATSDAGNANTEAFF; cdr3_nt: TGTGCCACCAGTGATGCTGGGAACGCCAACACTGAAGCTTTCTTT; clone_size: many; v_call: TRBV24-1; d_call: -; j_call: TRBJ1-1
cdr3_aa: CASSRPPGVKEQFF; cdr3_nt: TGTGCCAGCAGCCGCCCGCCCGGGGTCAAGGAGCAGTTCTTC; clone_size: many; v_call: TRBV7-3; d_call: -; j_call: TRBJ2-1
cdr3_aa: CAISTSGGDYGYTF; cdr3_nt: TGTGCCATCAGTACGTCTGGGGGCGACTATGGCTACACCTTC; clone_size: -; v_call: TRBV10-3; d_call: -; j_call: TRBJ1-2
cdr3_aa: CASSPRPQREGSTDTQYF; cdr3_nt: TGTGCCAGCAGCCCACGACCTCAGCGGGAGGGGAGCACAGATACGCAGTATTTT; clone_size: -; v_call: TRBV11-1; d_call: TRBD2; j_call: TRBJ2-3
cdr3_aa: CASSLASGVEFF; cdr3_nt: TGTGCCAGCAGCTTGGCTAGCGGGGTGGAATTCTTC; clone_size: few; v_call: TRBV7-2; d_call: TRBD2; j_call: TRBJ2-1
cdr3_aa: CASSPSGRTQFF; cdr3_nt: TGTGCCAGCAGCCCCAGCGGTAGGACGCAGTTCTTC; clone_size: -; v_call: TRBV9; d_call: -; j_call: TRBJ2-1
cdr3_aa: CASSQDSGSEQYF; cdr3_nt: TGTGCCAGCAGCCAAGATAGCGGGAGCGAGCAGTACTTC; clone_size: few; v_call: TRBV3-1; d_call: TRBD2; j_call: TRBJ2-7
cdr3_aa: CASSATRGYEQYF; cdr3_nt: TGTGCCAGCAGCGCTACCAGGGGCTACGAGCAGTACTTC; clone_size: many; v_call: TRBV12-3/TRBV12-4; d_call: -; j_call: TRBJ2-7
cdr3_aa: CASRSRSAGEWEQYF; cdr3_nt: TGTGCCAGCCGTTCCCGGAGTGCGGGGGAATGGGAGCAGTACTTC; clone_size: many; v_call: TRBV5-5; d_call: TRBD2; j_call: TRBJ2-7
cdr3_aa: CALALGTGELFF; cdr3_nt: TGTGCCTTAGCCCTGGGCACCGGGGAGCTGTTTTTT; clone_size: few; v_call: TRBV7-9; d_call: -; j_call: TRBJ2-2
cdr3_aa: CASQAGSWDREPETQYF; cdr3_nt: TGTGCCAGCCAGGCAGGGTCTTGGGACAGGGAGCCCGAGACCCAGTACTTC; clone_size: many; v_call: TRBV2; d_call: TRBD1; j_call: TRBJ2-5
cdr3_aa: CASSPTSGRAGDTQYF; cdr3_nt: TGTGCCAGCAGCCCGACTAGCGGGAGGGCAGGGGATACGCAGTATTTT; clone_size: many; v_call: TRBV5-1; d_call: TRBD2; j_call: TRBJ2-3
cdr3_aa: CASSLAYRTEAFF; cdr3_nt: TGTGCCAGCAGCTTGGCCTATCGGACTGAAGCTTTCTTT; clone_size: many; v_call: TRBV5-6; d_call: -; j_call: TRBJ1-1
cdr3_aa: CASSLGQEPTYEQYF; cdr3_nt: TGTGCCAGCAGCTTAGGGCAGGAACCGACCTACGAGCAGTACTTC; clone_size: many; v_call: TRBV11-2; d_call: -; j_call: TRBJ2-7
cdr3_aa: CAISEGQEGGGGCTF; cdr3_nt: TGTGCCATCAGTGAAGGACAGGAGGGAGGTGGTGGCTGCACCTTC; clone_size: -; v_call: TRBV10-3; d_call: TRBD1; j_call: TRBJ1-2
cdr3_aa: CASSYSTGQGRSTEAFF; cdr3_nt: TGTGCCAGCAGTTACTCGACAGGACAGGGAAGGAGCACTGAAGCTTTCTTT; clone_size: many; v_call: TRBV6-5; d_call: TRBD1; j_call: TRBJ1-1
cdr3_aa: CASSSLTRGGAGELFF; cdr3_nt: TGTGCCAGCAGCTCCCTGACTAGAGGGGGAGCCGGGGAGCTGTTTTTT; clone_size: many; v_call: TRBV11-2; d_call: -; j_call: TRBJ2-2
cdr3_aa: CSAKTGGVNTIYF; cdr3_nt: TGCAGTGCGAAAACAGGGGGAGTAAACACCATATATTTT; clone_size: -; v_call: TRBV20-1; d_call: TRBD1; j_call: TRBJ1-3
cdr3_aa: CASGWGKIGELFF; cdr3_nt: TGTGCCAGCGGGTGGGGGAAGATCGGGGAGCTGTTTTTT; clone_size: few; v_call: TRBV6-1; d_call: -; j_call: TRBJ2-2
cdr3_aa: CASRGGADSRLGRNEQFF; cdr3_nt: TGTGCCAGCAGAGGGGGGGCAGATAGTAGGCTAGGTCGGAATGAGCAGTTCTTC; clone_size: few; v_call: TRBV6-1; d_call: -; j_call: TRBJ2-1
cdr3_aa: CATGGGRGQINEQFF; cdr3_nt: TGTGCCACCGGAGGGGGGAGGGGGCAGATCAATGAGCAGTTCTTC; clone_size: -; v_call: TRBV24-1; d_call: -; j_call: TRBJ2-1
cdr3_aa: CASSSPGGIPDTQYF; cdr3_nt: TGTGCCAGCAGTTCACCGGGAGGGATCCCAGATACGCAGTATTTT; clone_size: many; v_call: TRBV28; d_call: TRBD2; j_call: TRBJ2-3
cdr3_aa: CASLRLARTDTQYF; cdr3_nt: TGTGCCAGCCTAAGACTAGCCCGCACAGATACGCAGTATTTT; clone_size: many; v_call: TRBV2; d_call: TRBD2; j_call: TRBJ2-3
cdr3_aa: CASSFKGGTEAFF; cdr3_nt: TGTGCCAGCAGTTTTAAGGGGGGCACTGAAGCTTTCTTT; clone_size: -; v_call: TRBV27; d_call: -; j_call: TRBJ1-1
cdr3_aa: CASSYSSARFTEAFF; cdr3_nt: TGTGCCAGCAGTTACTCCTCAGCACGGTTCACTGAAGCTTTCTTT; clone_size: many; v_call: TRBV6-5; d_call: -; j_call: TRBJ1-1
cdr3_aa: CASSIERRLVNTEAFF; cdr3_nt: TGTGCCAGTAGTATAGAACGACGGTTGGTGAACACTGAAGCTTTCTTT; clone_size: many; v_call: TRBV19; d_call: -; j_call: TRBJ1-1
cdr3_aa: CASSELGGSDNEQFF; cdr3_nt: TGTGCCAGCAGTGAATTAGGGGGTTCGGACAATGAGCAGTTCTTC; clone_size: few; v_call: TRBV25-1; d_call: -; j_call: TRBJ2-1
cdr3_aa: CAWTRTGGQPQHF; cdr3_nt: TGTGCCTGGACTCGGACAGGGGGCCAGCCCCAGCATTTT; clone_size: -; v_call: TRBV30; d_call: TRBD1; j_call: TRBJ1-5
cdr3_aa: CASRAGVSYEQYF; cdr3_nt: TGTGCCAGCAGGGCGGGGGTCTCCTACGAGCAGTACTTC; clone_size: -; v_call: TRBV6-1; d_call: TRBD2; j_call: TRBJ2-7
cdr3_aa: CASSPGTFAGAGELFF; cdr3_nt: TGCGCCAGCAGTCCCGGGACATTCGCGGGGGCCGGGGAGCTGTTTTTT; clone_size: -; v_call: TRBV10-1; d_call: -; j_call: TRBJ2-2
cdr3_aa: CASRPTSGESTDTQYF; cdr3_nt: TGTGCCAGCAGGCCTACTAGCGGGGAAAGCACAGATACGCAGTATTTT; clone_size: many; v_call: TRBV27; d_call: TRBD2; j_call: TRBJ2-3
cdr3_aa: CASTRRGIKQYF; cdr3_nt: TGTGCCAGCACCCGGAGGGGAATCAAGCAGTACTTC; clone_size: many; v_call: TRBV7-9; d_call: -; j_call: TRBJ2-7
cdr3_aa: CASGIAGSPGETRYF; cdr3_nt: TGTGCCAGCGGGATAGCGGGATCCCCCGGGGAGACCCGGTACTTC; clone_size: -; v_call: TRBV12-3/TRBV12-4; d_call: TRBD2; j_call: TRBJ2-5
cdr3_aa: CAGSPSGEINQPQHF; cdr3_nt: TGTGCCGGCAGTCCGAGCGGGGAAATCAATCAGCCCCAGCATTTT; clone_size: many; v_call: TRBV2; d_call: -; j_call: TRBJ1-5
cdr3_aa: CSARAGYVETQYF; cdr3_nt: TGCAGTGCTAGAGCAGGATATGTGGAGACCCAGTACTTC; clone_size: many; v_call: TRBV20-1; d_call: -; j_call: TRBJ2-5
cdr3_aa: CASSPGGDGYGYTF; cdr3_nt: TGTGCCAGCTCCCCGGGGGGGGATGGCTATGGCTACACCTTC; clone_size: many; v_call: TRBV18; d_call: -; j_call: TRBJ1-2
cdr3_aa: CASSPEGPSSYNEQFF; cdr3_nt: TGTGCCAGCAGTCCAGAGGGGCCGAGCTCCTACAATGAGCAGTTCTTC; clone_size: -; v_call: TRBV11-1; d_call: -; j_call: TRBJ2-1
cdr3_aa: CASSLEEVAPREQYF; cdr3_nt: TGCGCCAGCAGCTTGGAGGAAGTAGCTCCACGGGAGCAGTACTTC; clone_size: many; v_call: TRBV5-1; d_call: -; j_call: TRBJ2-7
cdr3_aa: CASSPTSAENTDTQYF; cdr3_nt: TGTGCCAGCAGCCCGACTTCGGCGGAAAACACAGATACGCAGTATTTT; clone_size: many; v_call: TRBV7-6; d_call: -; j_call: TRBJ2-3
cdr3_aa: CATSRRDNQETQYF; cdr3_nt: TGTGCCACCAGCAGACGGGACAATCAAGAGACCCAGTACTTC; clone_size: -; v_call: TRBV15; d_call: -; j_call: TRBJ2-5
cdr3_aa: CASRDRDTQYF; cdr3_nt: TGTGCCAGCAGGGACCGGGATACGCAGTATTTT; clone_size: many; v_call: TRBV12-3/TRBV12-4; d_call: -; j_call: TRBJ2-3
cdr3_aa: CASSVSGRAVDTQYF; cdr3_nt: TGTGCCAGCAGCGTTAGCGGGAGGGCCGTAGATACGCAGTATTTT; clone_size: -; v_call: TRBV9; d_call: TRBD2; j_call: TRBJ2-3
cdr3_aa: CASSYSTRTGVEQYF; cdr3_nt: TGTGCCAGCAGTTACTCGACTAGGACAGGGGTCGAGCAGTACTTC; clone_size: many; v_call: TRBV6-2/TRBV6-3; d_call: TRBD1; j_call: TRBJ2-7
cdr3_aa: CATSRDRGYEQYF; cdr3_nt: TGTGCCACCAGCAGGGACAGGGGTTACGAGCAGTACTTC; clone_size: many; v_call: TRBV15; d_call: TRBD1; j_call: TRBJ2-7
cdr3_aa: CASSATRVGELFF; cdr3_nt: TGTGCCAGCAGCGCTACGAGGGTTGGGGAGCTGTTTTTT; clone_size: -; v_call: TRBV14; d_call: -; j_call: TRBJ2-2
cdr3_aa: CASSPPEQSPEQYF; cdr3_nt: TGTGCCAGCTCACCCCCGGAACAGAGTCCCGAGCAGTACTTC; clone_size: few; v_call: TRBV18; d_call: -; j_call: TRBJ2-7
cdr3_aa: CASSLNNGIAHNEQFF; cdr3_nt: TGTGCCAGCAGCTTAAATAATGGGATAGCCCACAATGAGCAGTTCTTC; clone_size: many; v_call: TRBV7-8; d_call: -; j_call: TRBJ2-1
cdr3_aa: CASSFPSGGSTDTQYF; cdr3_nt: TGTGCCAGCAGTTTCCCCTCGGGCGGGAGCACAGATACGCAGTATTTT; clone_size: many; v_call: TRBV27; d_call: -; j_call: TRBJ2-3
cdr3_aa: CRSRNSKVEQYF; cdr3_nt: TGCAGATCTCGGAACTCCAAGGTCGAGCAGTACTTC; clone_size: many; v_call: TRBV29-1; d_call: -; j_call: TRBJ2-7
cdr3_aa: CVSSGTSGLGEQYF; cdr3_nt: TGTGTCAGCAGTGGGACTAGCGGTCTCGGGGAGCAGTACTTC; clone_size: -; v_call: TRBV6-2/TRBV6-3; d_call: TRBD2; j_call: TRBJ2-7
cdr3_aa: CASRPRGAGTVNTGELFF; cdr3_nt: TGTGCCAGCAGACCCCGGGGAGCCGGGACAGTCAACACCGGGGAGCTGTTTTTT; clone_size: -; v_call: TRBV7-9; d_call: TRBD1; j_call: TRBJ2-2